This TCR beta chain was recovered during a study of beta chain features in type 1 diabetes. General observations from the study: When Type 1 diabetes patients were examined, their TCRB CDR3s proved moderately but significantly shorter in all four CD4+ subsets.

This clone appeared many times. Its antigen remains unidentified. Each of the CD4+ naive, central memory, regulatory and stem cell-like memory populations was sorted via CD45RO/CCR7/CD25/CD127/CD95/CD27. V shed 5 bases and J shed 6 bases, with 11 bases lying between them. Germline assignment: CDR1 MNHEY and CDR2 SMNVEV (reference sequence). This CDR3 has 13 amino acids. The authors reverse transcribed all of the isolated RNA, so sequencing captured expressed TCRB transcripts. Some clones are missing from TCRdb's copy, which holds only in-frame ones; the method was immunoSEQ multiplex PCR. Of around 140,000 clones listed, approximately 10% were seen once; the top ten hold roughly 0.75%.

The V call is TRBV27, the J call TRBJ1-5; weak D call: TRBD1 (5 bases). Sequencing was done on a sample of central memory CD4+ T cells from blood. The sequence came from a young man with type 1 diabetes. CDR3 in amino acids: CASSTTRGQPQHF. The CDR3 bases are TGTGCCAGCAGTACCACAAGGGGTCAGCCCCAGCATTTT.